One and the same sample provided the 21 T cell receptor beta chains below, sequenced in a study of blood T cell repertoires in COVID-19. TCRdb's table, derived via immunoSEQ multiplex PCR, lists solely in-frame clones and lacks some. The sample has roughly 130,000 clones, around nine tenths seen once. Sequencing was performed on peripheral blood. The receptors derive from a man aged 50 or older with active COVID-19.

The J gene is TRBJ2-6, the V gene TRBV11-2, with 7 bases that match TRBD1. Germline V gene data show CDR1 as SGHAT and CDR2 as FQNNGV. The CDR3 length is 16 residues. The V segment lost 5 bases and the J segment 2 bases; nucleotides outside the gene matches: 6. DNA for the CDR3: TGTGCCAGCAGCCCCGACAGGGTTGCTGGGGCCAACGTCCTGACTTTC. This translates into CASSPDRVAGANVLTF.

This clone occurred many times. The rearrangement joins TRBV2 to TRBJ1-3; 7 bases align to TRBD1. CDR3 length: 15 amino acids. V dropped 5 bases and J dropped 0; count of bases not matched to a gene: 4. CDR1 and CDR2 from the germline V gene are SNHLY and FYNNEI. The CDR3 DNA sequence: TGTGCCAGCAGTAGGACAGGTTCCTCTGGAAACACCATATATTTT. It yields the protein CASSRTGSSGNTIYF.

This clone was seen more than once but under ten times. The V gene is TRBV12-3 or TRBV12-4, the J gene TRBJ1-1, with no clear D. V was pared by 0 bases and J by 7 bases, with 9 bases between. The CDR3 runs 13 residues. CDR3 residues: CASSLAGRDEAFF. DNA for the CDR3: TGTGCCAGCAGTTTAGCAGGGAGGGATGAAGCTTTCTTT.

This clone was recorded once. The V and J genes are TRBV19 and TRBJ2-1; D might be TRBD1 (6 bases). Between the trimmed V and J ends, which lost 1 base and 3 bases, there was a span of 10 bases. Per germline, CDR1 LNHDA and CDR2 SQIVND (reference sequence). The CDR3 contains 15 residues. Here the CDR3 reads CASSIGTEVYNEQFF. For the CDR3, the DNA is TGTGCCAGTAGTATAGGGACAGAGGTCTACAATGAGCAGTTCTTC.

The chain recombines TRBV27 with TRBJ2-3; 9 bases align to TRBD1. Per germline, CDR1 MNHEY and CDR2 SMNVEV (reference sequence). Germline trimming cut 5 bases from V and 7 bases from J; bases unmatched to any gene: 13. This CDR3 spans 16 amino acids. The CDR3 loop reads CASSLYYRGRTNTQYF. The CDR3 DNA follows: TGTGCCAGCAGTCTCTATTACAGGGGGCGAACTAATACGCAGTATTTT.

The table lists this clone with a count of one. CDR3 loop: CSVEVARGLGYTF. The CDR3 region has the DNA TGCAGCGTTGAAGTGGCCAGGGGGCTTGGCTACACCTTC. This chain connects TRBV29-1 to TRBJ1-2, with 8 bases that match TRBD1. V lost 1 base, J lost 7 bases, and 5 bases stayed unmatched. The germline gives CDR1 SQVTM, CDR2 ANQGSEA. The CDR3 spans 13 residues.

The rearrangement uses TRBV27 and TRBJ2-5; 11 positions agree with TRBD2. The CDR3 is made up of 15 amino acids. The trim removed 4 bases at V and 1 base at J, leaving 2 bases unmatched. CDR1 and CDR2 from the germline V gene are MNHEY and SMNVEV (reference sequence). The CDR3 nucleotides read TGTGCCAGCAGTTCTCTAGCGGGGGGCCAAGAGACCCAGTACTTC. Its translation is CASSSLAGGQETQYF.

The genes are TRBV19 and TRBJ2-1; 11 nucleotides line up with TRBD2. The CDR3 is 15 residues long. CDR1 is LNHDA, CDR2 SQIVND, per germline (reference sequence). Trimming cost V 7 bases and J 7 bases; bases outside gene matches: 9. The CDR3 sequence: CASKISGRVVNEQFF. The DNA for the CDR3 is TGTGCCAGTAAAATTAGCGGGAGGGTTGTAAATGAGCAGTTCTTC.

The CDR3 sequence: CASSRLAGGADTQYF. In DNA, the CDR3 is TGTGCCAGCAGCCGACTAGCGGGGGGGGCAGATACGCAGTATTTT. V gene TRBV6-4 combines with J gene TRBJ2-3; 14 bases line up with TRBD2. Trimming took 6 bases from V and 4 from J; bases not matched to a gene: 3. The CDR3 covers 15 residues. CDR1 is MRHNA and CDR2 is SNTAGT in the germline V gene.

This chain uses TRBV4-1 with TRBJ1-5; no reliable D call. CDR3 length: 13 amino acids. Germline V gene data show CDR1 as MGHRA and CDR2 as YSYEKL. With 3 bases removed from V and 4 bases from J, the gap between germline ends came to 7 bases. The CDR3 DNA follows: TGCGCCAGCAGCCAGTTTTTAAATCAGCCCCAGCATTTT. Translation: CASSQFLNQPQHF.

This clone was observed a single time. CDR3 nucleotide sequence: TGTGCCAGTAGTGAGCGCCGGACAGGGGTTAATGAAAAACTGTTTTTT. Amino acids: CASSERRTGVNEKLFF. The V and J genes are TRBV19 and TRBJ1-4; 9 nucleotides agree with TRBD1. Germline CDR1 reads LNHDA; CDR2 reads SQIVND (reference sequence). After removal of 5 bases from V and 4 bases from J, the junction contained 8 bases not matched to a gene. This CDR3 is 16 amino acids long.

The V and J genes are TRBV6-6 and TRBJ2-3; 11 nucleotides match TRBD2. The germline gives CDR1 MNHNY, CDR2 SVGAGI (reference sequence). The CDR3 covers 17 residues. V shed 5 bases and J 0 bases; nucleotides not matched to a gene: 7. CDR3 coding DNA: TGTGCCAGCAGTCCCCGACTAGCGGGGCTTAGCACAGATACGCAGTATTTT. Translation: CASSPRLAGLSTDTQYF.

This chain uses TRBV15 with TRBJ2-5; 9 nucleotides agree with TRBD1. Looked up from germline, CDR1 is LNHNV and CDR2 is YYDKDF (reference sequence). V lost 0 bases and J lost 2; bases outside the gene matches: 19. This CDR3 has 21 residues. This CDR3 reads CATSRDPVGTGTGLIQETQYF. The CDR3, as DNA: TGTGCCACCAGCAGAGATCCGGTCGGGACGGGGACAGGGCTAATACAAGAGACCCAGTACTTC.

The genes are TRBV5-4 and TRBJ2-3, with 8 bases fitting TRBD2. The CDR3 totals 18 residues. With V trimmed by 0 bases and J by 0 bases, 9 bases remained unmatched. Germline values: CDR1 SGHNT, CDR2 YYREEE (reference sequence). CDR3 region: CASSLGVGPSGSTDTQYF. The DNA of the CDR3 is TGTGCCAGCAGCTTGGGAGTTGGGCCTAGCGGGAGCACAGATACGCAGTATTTT.

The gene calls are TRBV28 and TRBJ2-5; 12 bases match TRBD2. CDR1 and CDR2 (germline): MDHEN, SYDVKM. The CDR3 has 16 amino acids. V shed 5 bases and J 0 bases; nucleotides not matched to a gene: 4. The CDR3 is CASSALAGGYQETQYF. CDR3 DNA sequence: TGTGCCAGCAGTGCCCTAGCGGGGGGGTACCAAGAGACCCAGTACTTC. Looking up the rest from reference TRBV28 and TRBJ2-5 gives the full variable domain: DVKVTQSSRYLVKRTGEKVFLECVQDMDHENMFWYRQDPGLGLRLIYFSYDVKMKEKGDIPEGYSVSREKKERFSLILESASTNQTSMYLCASSALAGGYQETQYFGPGTRLLVL.

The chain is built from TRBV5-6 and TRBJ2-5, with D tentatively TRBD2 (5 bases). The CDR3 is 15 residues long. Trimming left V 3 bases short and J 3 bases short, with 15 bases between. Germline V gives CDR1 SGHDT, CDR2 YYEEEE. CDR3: CASSSPPTGKETQYF. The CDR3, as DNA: TGTGCCAGCAGCTCCCCCCCCACCGGGAAAGAGACCCAGTACTTC. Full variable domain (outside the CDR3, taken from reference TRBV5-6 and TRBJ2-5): DAGVTQSPTHLIKTRGQQVTLRCSPKSGHDTVSWYQQALGQGPQFIFQYYEEEERQRGNFPDRFSGHQFPNYSSELNVNALLLGDSALYLCASSSPPTGKETQYFGPGTRLLVL.

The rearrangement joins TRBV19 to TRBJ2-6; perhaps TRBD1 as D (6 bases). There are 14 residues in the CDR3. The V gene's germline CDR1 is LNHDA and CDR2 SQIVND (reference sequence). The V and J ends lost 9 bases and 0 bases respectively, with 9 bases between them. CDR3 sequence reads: CASRQDSGANVLTF. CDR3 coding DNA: TGTGCCAGCAGACAGGACTCTGGGGCCAACGTCCTGACTTTC.

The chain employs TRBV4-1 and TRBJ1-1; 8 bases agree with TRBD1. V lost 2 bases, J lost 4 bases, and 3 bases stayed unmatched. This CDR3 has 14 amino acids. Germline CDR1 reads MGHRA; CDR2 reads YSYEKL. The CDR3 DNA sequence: TGCGCCAGCAGCCAATTTACAGGGGGCACTGAAGCTTTCTTT. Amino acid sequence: CASSQFTGGTEAFF.

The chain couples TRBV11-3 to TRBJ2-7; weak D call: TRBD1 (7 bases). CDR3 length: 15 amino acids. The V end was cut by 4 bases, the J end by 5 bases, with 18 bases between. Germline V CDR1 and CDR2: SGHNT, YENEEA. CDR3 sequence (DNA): TGTGCCAGCAGCTCAGGTGGAGGAGGGGGCCACGAGCAGTACTTC. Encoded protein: CASSSGGGGGHEQYF.

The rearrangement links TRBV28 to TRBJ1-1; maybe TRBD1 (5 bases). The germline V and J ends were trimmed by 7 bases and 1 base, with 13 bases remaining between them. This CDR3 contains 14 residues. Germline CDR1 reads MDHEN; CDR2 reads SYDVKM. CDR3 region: CASTMGGSNTEAFF. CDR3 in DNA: TGTGCCAGCACCATGGGGGGATCGAACACTGAAGCTTTCTTT.

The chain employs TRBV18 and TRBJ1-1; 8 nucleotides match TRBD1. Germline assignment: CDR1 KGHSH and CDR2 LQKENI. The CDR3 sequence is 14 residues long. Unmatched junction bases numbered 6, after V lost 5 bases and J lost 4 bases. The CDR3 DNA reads TGTGCCAGCTCAAAACAGGGGGGGGTCACTGAAGCTTTCTTT. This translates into CASSKQGGVTEAFF.